This TCR beta chain is from a study of identical twins. Study conclusions and caveats: With beta out-of-frame sequences, excess sharing by twins was weaker. For out-of-frame alpha sequences shared by twins, low generation probability was in excess.

On this clonotype itself: Its specificity is not known.

Each CDR3 protein is one row after TCRdb ran MiXCR on the 5' RACE reads. The table includes about 290,000 distinct CDR3 sequences, 9.5% detected once. Germline assignment: CDR1 ENHRY and CDR2 SYGVKD. The CDR3 consists of 14 residues. V lost 11 bases to trimming and J lost 2 bases; unmatched junction nucleotides: 7. A further study also used this sample, focusing on yellow fever vaccine responses in identical twins.

The source is a young woman in good health. The specimen sequenced was CD8+ T cells sorted from blood. V and J are TRBV10-3 and TRBJ2-2; 8 bases align to TRBD2. This chain's CDR3 is CAGKAGGNTGELFF. The CDR3 DNA reads TGTGCCGGCAAGGCGGGGGGCAACACCGGGGAGCTGTTTTTT.